The T cell receptor beta chain under discussion was sequenced for a study of T-cell memory formation after mild COVID-19 (dated by TCRdb to 2020 to 2022). About the full investigation: TCR sequence clusters from the two donors were largely donor specific. The cohort was made up of two young adult volunteers, one female and one male, who were previously healthy. In two donors, T-cell clones that expanded and contracted after mild COVID-19 were followed by sequencing TCRalpha and TCRbeta repertoires longitudinally.

Overall results and qualifications from the work: The study included only a couple of mild cases, and larger cohorts that include severe cases with pre-infection samples were judged to be necessary. Clones that contracted from day 15 to 85 showed balanced CD4/CD8 phenotypes, whereas a second wave of clones that expanded from day 15 to 37 leaned towards CD4+. Some responding clones were found in pre-infection memory, which suggests that pre-existing cross-reactive memory T cells took part in the SARS-CoV-2 response. SARS-CoV-2 specificity of the second-wave clones peaking on day 37 was not confirmed. Contracting CD4+ clones were located mainly in the CM and EM memory subsets, whereas CD8+ clones were found to be enriched in EMRA.

V is reduced by 0 bases and J by 4 bases, leaving a spacing of 9 bases between them. Looking up the germline V gene (reference sequence) yields CDR1 LNHNV and CDR2 YYDKDF. From the cysteine up to the phenylalanine, the CDR3 has a length of 14 residues. The entry retains the CDR3 DNA only, 42 bases that are in frame from base 1. This clonotype has a count of ten or more. Which antigen it targets is not known. It has no much larger one-base neighbor in the sample; base qualities were not kept. Ficoll-Paque density gradient centrifugation was used to isolate PBMCs. For sequencing, an Illumina NovaSeq 6000 was employed. TCRalpha and TCRbeta cDNA libraries were constructed by 5'RACE with constant-segment primers, with sample barcodes and unique molecular identifiers being introduced. Trizol reagent was used to extract RNA from every sample. Library amplification was performed in two PCR steps, and a second sample barcode and Illumina TruSeq adapters were introduced in the second step. The libraries were sequenced on an Illumina NovaSeq using 2 x 150 bp paired-end reads. On the study's bioinformatics: Demultiplexing of reads and collapsing into UMI-guided consensus sequences were performed with migec v1.2.7. Using mixcr v2.1.11, the UMI consensuses were aligned to TRA and TRB V and J templates and assembled into clonotypes. Clonotypes were classified as expanded or contracted when called significant by both edgeR and NoisET, with noise models trained on biological replicates. edgeR calls used a false discovery rate-adjusted p below 0.01 and a log2 fold-change threshold of 1. PCA with hierarchical clustering of max-normalized trajectories of the 1000 most abundant clonotypes was used as exploratory dynamics analysis. The CD4 or CD8 phenotype of responding clones was assigned using the separately sequenced CD4+ and CD8+ repertoires. TCRdb handled the public reads itself, with Q25 trimming in fastp and clone calling in MiXCR, and kept productive beta chains. Rows are unified per CDR3 protein, each entry keeping the most common DNA and genes. TCRdb's processing, not the study's, gives the V and J calls here. The sample includes some 210,000 distinct CDR3 sequences, with 10% to 13% observed a single time. The ten largest clonotypes hold approximately 2.8% of the sample.

The origin of this receptor is a man aged 18 to 30 who had mild COVID-19 (a few samples of this study predate the infection). The sample titles of this study are shuffled in the database, so cell type and time point are left out; the donor was told from shared clones. The chain joins TRBV15 to TRBJ1-1; TRBD1 might be the D gene, on 5 matching bases. Sequenced material: PBMCs or a T cell subset sorted from them (not recorded which). CDR3 sequence: CATSRDGRATEAFF. The DNA sequence is TGTGCCACCAGCAGAGATGGCAGGGCCACTGAAGCTTTCTTT.